This T cell receptor beta chain was found in a study of radiotherapy plus CTLA-4 blockade in lung cancer. Turning to the study itself: Roughly 17% of patients responded objectively, and 25% to 40% achieved disease control.

TCRdb's table, derived via immunoSEQ multiplex PCR, lists solely in-frame clones and lacks some. This sample has approximately 76,000 clones, with roughly 79% found just once. The J segment lost 0 bases and the V segment lost 5 bases, leaving 6 bases of the junction unmatched. The CDR3 totals 15 residues. From germline, CDR1 is SGHTA and CDR2 FQGNSA. This clone was detected only a few times. The source was peripheral blood, collected from a patient treated with radiotherapy plus ipilimumab. The sequence was collected from a human donor with non-small cell lung cancer who had a partial response to radiotherapy plus ipilimumab. Some clones in this sample may be carry-over from other donors' samples. The chain uses TRBV7-2 and TRBJ1-1; 7 nucleotides line up with TRBD1. CDR3 nucleotide sequence: TGTGCCAGCAGCGGCTGGACAGGTCTGAACACTGAAGCTTTCTTT. Its protein is CASSGWTGLNTEAFF.